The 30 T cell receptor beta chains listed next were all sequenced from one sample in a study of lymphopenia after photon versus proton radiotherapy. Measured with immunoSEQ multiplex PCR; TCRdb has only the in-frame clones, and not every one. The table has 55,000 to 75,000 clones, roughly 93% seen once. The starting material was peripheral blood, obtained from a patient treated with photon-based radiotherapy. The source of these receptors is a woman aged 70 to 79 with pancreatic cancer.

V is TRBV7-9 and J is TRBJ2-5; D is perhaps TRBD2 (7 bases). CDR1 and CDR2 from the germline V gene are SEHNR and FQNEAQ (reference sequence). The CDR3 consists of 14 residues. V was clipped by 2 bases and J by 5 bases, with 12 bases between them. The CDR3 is CASSLFGGRETQYF. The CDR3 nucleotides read TGTGCCAGCAGCTTATTCGGGGGGCGGGAGACCCAGTACTTC.

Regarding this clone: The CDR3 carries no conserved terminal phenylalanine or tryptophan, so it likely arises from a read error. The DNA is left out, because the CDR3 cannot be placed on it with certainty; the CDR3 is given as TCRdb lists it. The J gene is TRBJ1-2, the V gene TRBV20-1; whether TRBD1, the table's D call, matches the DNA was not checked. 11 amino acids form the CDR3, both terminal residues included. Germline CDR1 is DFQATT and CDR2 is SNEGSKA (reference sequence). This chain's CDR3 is CSARDQDSPLV.

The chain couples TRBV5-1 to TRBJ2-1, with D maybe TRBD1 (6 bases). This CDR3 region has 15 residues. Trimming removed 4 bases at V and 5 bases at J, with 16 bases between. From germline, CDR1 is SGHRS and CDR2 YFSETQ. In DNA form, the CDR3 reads TGCGCCAGCAGCATACAGGGCTACGGGGACAATGAGCAGTTCTTC. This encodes CASSIQGYGDNEQFF.

DNA of the CDR3: TGTGCCAGTAGTACAGGACAGAGGGCCCAGCATTTT. It encodes CASSTGQRAQHF. The chain joins TRBV19 to TRBJ1-5; D may be TRBD1 (6 bases). The CDR3 runs 12 residues. V was pared by 4 bases and J by 11 bases, with 12 bases between. Germline V CDR1 and CDR2: LNHDA, SQIVND (reference sequence).

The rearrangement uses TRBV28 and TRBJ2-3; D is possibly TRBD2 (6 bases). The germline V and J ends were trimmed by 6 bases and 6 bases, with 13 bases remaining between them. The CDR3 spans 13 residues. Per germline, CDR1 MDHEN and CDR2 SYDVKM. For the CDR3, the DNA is TGTGCCAGCAGCCCCCCGGCGGGGGATACGCAGTATTTT. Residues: CASSPPAGDTQYF.

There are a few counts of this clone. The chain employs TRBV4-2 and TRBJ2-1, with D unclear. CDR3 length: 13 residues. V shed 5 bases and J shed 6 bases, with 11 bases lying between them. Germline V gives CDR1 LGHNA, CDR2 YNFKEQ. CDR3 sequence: CASSKSVGNEQFF. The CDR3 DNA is TGTGCCAGCAGCAAGAGCGTTGGCAATGAGCAGTTCTTC.

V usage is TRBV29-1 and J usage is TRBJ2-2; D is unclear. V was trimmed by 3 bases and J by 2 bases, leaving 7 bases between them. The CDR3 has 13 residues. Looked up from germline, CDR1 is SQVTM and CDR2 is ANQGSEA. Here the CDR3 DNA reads TGCAGCGTTGACGCATCCAACACCGGGGAGCTGTTTTTT. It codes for CSVDASNTGELFF.

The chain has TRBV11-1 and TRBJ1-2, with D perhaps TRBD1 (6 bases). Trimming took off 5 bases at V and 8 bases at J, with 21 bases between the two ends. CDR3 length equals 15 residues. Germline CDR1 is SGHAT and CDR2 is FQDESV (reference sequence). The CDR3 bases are TGTGCCAGCAGCCCTAGTCGGACAGCCATCTCGGGCTACACCTTC. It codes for CASSPSRTAISGYTF.

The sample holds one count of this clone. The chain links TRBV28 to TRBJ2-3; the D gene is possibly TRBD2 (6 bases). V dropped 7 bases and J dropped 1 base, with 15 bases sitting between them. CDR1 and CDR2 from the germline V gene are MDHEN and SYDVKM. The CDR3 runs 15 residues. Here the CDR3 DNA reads TGTGCCAGCATGAAGGAGGGAGGCGGCACAGATACGCAGTATTTT. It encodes CASMKEGGGTDTQYF.

DNA of the CDR3: TGCGCCAGCAGCCCCGGGACCGTTTCCTATGGCTACACCTTC. Its translation is CASSPGTVSYGYTF. This chain links TRBV4-1 with TRBJ1-2, with a weak D call TRBD1 (5 bases). The V end lost 4 bases, the J end lost 4 bases, and 13 bases lay between the germline ends. Germline loops: CDR1 MGHRA, CDR2 YSYEKL. This CDR3 is 14 amino acids long.

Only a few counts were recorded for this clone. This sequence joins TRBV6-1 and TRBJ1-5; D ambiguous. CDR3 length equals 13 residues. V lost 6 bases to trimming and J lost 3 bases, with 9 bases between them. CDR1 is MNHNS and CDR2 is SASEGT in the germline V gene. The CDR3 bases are TGTGCCAGCAGGGACGTAGCCAATCAGCCCCAGCATTTT. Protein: CASRDVANQPQHF.

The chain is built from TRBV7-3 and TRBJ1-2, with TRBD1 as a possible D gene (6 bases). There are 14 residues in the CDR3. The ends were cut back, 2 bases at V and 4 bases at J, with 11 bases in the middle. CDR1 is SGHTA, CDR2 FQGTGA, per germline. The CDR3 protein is CASSLHRVLYGYTF. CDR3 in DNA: TGTGCCAGCAGCTTACACAGGGTGCTCTATGGCTACACCTTC.

In DNA form, the CDR3 reads TGTGCCAGTACCCCAATACGGACAGTCTTGAACACTGAAGCTTTCTTT. Amino acids: CASTPIRTVLNTEAFF. The chain recombines TRBV19 with TRBJ1-1; tentative D call: TRBD1 (6 bases). The CDR3 contains 16 residues. Trimming stripped 7 bases from V and 0 bases from J, with 18 bases between. Germline V CDR1 and CDR2: LNHDA, SQIVND (reference sequence). The entire variable domain, with the rest obtained from reference TRBV19 and TRBJ1-1, is as follows: DGGITQSPKYLFRKEGQNVTLSCEQNLNHDAMYWYRQDPGQGLRLIYYSQIVNDFQKGDIAEGYSVSREKKESFPLTVTSAQKNPTAFYLCASTPIRTVLNTEAFFGQGTRLTVV.

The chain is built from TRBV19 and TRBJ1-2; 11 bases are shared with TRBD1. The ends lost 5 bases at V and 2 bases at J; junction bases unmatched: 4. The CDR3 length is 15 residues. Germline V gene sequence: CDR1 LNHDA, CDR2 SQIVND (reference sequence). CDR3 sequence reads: CASSQRDRGNYGYTF. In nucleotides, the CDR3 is TGTGCCAGTAGTCAACGGGACAGGGGGAACTATGGCTACACCTTC.

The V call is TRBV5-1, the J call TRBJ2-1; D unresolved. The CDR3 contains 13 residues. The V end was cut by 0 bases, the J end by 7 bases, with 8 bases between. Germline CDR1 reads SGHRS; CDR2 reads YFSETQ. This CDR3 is CASSLERSNEQFF. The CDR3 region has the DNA TGCGCCAGCAGCTTGGAACGAAGTAATGAGCAGTTCTTC.

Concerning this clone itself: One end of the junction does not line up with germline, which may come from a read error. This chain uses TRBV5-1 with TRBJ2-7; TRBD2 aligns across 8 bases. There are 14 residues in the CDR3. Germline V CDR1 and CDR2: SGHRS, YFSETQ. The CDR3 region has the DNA TGCGCCAGCAGTTTGGCGGGAGGCCCCTCCGAGCAGTACTTC. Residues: CASSLAGGPSEQYF.

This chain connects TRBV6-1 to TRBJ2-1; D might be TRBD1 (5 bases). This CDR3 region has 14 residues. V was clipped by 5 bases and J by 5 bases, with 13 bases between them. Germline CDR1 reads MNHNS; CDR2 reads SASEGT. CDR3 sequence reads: CASSLRTRDNEQFF. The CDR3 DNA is TGTGCCAGCAGTCTCCGGACCAGGGACAATGAGCAGTTCTTC.

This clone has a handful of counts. For the CDR3, the DNA is TGTGCCAGCAGCGCCTACTACGAGCAGTACTTC. Its translation is CASSAYYEQYF. This sequence joins TRBV7-8 and TRBJ2-7, with D unresolved. The V gene's germline CDR1 is SGHVS and CDR2 FQNEAQ. The CDR3 sequence is 11 residues long. Deletions cut 5 bases from V and 3 bases from J, with 5 bases between.

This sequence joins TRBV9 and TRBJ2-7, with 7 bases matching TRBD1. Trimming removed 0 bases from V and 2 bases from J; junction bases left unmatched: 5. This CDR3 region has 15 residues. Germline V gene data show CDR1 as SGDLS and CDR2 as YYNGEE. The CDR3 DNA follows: TGTGCCAGCAGCGTAGCTGAAGGGGGCCCCTACGAGCAGTACTTC. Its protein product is CASSVAEGGPYEQYF.

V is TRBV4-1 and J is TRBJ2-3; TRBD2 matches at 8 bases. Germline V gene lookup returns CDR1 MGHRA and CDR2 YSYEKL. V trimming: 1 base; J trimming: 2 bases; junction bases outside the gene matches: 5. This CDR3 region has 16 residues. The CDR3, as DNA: TGCGCCAGCAGCCAAGTTGGGCGGGAGGTCACAGATACGCAGTATTTT. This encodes CASSQVGREVTDTQYF.

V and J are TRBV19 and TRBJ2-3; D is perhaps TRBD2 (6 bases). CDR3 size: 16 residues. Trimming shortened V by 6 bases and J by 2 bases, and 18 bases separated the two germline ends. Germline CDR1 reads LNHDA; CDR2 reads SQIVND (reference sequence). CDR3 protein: CASRVTTVAVTDTQYF. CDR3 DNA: TGTGCCAGTAGGGTTACGACTGTAGCGGTCACAGATACGCAGTATTTT.

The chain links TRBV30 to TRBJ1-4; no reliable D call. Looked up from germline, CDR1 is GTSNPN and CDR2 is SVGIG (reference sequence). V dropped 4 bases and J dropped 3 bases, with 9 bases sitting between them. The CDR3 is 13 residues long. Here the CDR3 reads CAWMEGANEKLFF. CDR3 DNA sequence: TGTGCCTGGATGGAGGGTGCTAATGAAAAACTGTTTTTT.

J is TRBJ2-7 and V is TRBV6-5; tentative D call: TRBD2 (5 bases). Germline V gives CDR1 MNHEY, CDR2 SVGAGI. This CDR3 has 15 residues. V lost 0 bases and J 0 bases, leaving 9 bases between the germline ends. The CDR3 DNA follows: TGTGCCAGCAGTTACTCTTGGAGGAGCTCCTACGAGCAGTACTTC. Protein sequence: CASSYSWRSSYEQYF.

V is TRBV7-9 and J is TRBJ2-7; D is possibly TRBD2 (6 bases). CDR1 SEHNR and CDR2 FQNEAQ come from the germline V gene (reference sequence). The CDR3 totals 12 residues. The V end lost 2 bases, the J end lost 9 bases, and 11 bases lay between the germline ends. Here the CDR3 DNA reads TGTGCCAGCAGCTTATTCTCGGAGGGGCAGTACTTC. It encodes CASSLFSEGQYF.

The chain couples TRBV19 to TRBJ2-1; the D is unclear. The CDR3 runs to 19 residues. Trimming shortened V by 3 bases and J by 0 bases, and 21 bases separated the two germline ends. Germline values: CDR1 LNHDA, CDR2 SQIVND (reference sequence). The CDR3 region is CASSMELSPIGISYNEQFF. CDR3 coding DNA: TGTGCCAGTAGTATGGAGCTTTCTCCCATAGGTATCTCCTACAATGAGCAGTTCTTC.

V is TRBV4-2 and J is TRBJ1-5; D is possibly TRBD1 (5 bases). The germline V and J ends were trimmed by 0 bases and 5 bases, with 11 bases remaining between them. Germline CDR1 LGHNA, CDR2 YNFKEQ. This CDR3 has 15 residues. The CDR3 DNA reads TGTGCCAGCAGCCAAGAAACGACAGCTTATCAGCCCCAGCATTTT. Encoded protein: CASSQETTAYQPQHF.

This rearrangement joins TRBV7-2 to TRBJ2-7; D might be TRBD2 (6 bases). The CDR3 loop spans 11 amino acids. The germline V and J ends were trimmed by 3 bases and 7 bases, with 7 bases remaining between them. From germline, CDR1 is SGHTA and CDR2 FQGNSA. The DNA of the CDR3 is TGTGCCAGCAGCTTTGCGGGAGAGCAGTACTTC. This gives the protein CASSFAGEQYF.

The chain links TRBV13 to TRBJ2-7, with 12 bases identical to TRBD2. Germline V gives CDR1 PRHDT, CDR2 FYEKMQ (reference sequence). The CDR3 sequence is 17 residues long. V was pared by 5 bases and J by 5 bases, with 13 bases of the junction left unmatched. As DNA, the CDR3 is TGTGCCAGCAGCGGCTTCCGCGGACTAGCGGGAAGAGACGAGCAGTACTTC. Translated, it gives CASSGFRGLAGRDEQYF.

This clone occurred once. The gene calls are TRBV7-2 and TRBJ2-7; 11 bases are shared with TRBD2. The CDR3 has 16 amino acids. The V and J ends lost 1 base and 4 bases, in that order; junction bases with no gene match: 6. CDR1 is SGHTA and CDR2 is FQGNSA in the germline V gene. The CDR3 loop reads CASSLDSGRAPYEQYF. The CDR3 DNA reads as TGTGCCAGCAGCTTAGATAGCGGGAGGGCTCCTTACGAGCAGTACTTC. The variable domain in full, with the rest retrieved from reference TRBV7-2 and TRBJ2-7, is GAGVSQSPSNKVTEKGKDVELRCDPISGHTALYWYRQSLGQGLEFLIYFQGNSAPDKSGLPSDRFSAERTGGSVSTLTIQRTQQEDSAVYLCASSLDSGRAPYEQYFGPGTRLTVT.

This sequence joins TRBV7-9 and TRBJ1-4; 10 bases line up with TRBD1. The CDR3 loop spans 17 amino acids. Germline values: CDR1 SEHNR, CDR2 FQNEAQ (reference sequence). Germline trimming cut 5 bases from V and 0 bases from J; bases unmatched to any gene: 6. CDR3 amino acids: CASSMTGGPPTNEKLFF. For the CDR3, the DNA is TGTGCCAGCAGCATGACAGGGGGCCCTCCAACTAATGAAAAACTGTTTTTT.